This T cell receptor beta chain originates from a study of blood T cell repertoires in COVID-19. About the research overall: Donors in the United States, Italy and Spain gave samples during acute or convalescent COVID-19.

Some clones are missing from TCRdb's copy, which holds only in-frame ones; the method was immunoSEQ multiplex PCR. The profile shows around 260,000 clones, 70% to 90% of them singletons. The CDR3 has 16 residues. CDR1 is PRHDT and CDR2 is FYEKMQ in the germline V gene (reference sequence). Unmatched junction bases numbered 6, after V lost 3 bases and J lost 1 base. The source material was peripheral blood. This sequence originates from a man aged 25 to 45 with active or convalescent COVID-19. The chain employs TRBV13 and TRBJ2-7; 10 bases line up with TRBD2. CDR3 amino acids: CASSFVAGGSSYEQYF. The CDR3 DNA follows: TGTGCCAGCAGCTTCGTAGCGGGGGGCAGTTCCTACGAGCAGTACTTC.